A single TCR beta chain is shown here with its context. What it binds is unknown. V lost 1 base and J lost 5; bases outside the gene matches: 7. CDR1 is SGHRS, CDR2 YFSETQ, per germline. CDR3 length equals 15 residues. The data were taken from a study of cytomegalovirus exposure and HLA in healthy donors. Findings and limits, study-wide: Usually a TCR sequence was rare, but some public TCRs were found in many donors. In vitro, a few CMV-associated chains proved specific for CMV antigens. A subsequent analysis found that TCR clusters from the first cohort also tended to co-occur in the roughly 120 validation repertoires, with about 94% of cluster scores above 0.

Repertoires were generated with immunoSEQ multiplex PCR, while TCRdb's copy carries only in-frame clones and drops some. The sample has about 98,000 clones, about 83% seen once. Specimen: PBMCs. J is TRBJ1-1 and V is TRBV5-1; 8 positions match TRBD1. The sequence came from a woman in her 30s in good health and CMV-seronegative. CDR3 amino acids: CASSLLTGVGTEAFF. Here the CDR3 DNA reads TGCGCCAGCAGCTTGTTGACAGGGGTGGGAACTGAAGCTTTCTTT.